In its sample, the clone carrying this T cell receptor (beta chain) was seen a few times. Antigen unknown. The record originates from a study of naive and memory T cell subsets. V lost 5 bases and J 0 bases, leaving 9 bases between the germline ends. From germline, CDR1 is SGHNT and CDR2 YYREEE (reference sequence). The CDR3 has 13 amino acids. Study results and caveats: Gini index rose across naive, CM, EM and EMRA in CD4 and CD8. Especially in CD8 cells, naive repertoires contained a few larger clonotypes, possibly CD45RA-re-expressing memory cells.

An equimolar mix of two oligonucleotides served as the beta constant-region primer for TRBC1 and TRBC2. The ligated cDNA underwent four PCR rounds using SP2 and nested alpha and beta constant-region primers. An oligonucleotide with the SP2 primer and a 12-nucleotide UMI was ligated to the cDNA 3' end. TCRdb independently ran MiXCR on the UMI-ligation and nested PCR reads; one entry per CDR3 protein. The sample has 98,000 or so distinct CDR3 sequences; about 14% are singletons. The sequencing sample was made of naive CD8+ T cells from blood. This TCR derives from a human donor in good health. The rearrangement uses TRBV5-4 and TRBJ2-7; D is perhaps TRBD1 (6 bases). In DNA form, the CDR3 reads TGTGCCAGCAGTCAGGGGAGCTCCTACGAGCAGTACTTC. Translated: CASSQGSSYEQYF.